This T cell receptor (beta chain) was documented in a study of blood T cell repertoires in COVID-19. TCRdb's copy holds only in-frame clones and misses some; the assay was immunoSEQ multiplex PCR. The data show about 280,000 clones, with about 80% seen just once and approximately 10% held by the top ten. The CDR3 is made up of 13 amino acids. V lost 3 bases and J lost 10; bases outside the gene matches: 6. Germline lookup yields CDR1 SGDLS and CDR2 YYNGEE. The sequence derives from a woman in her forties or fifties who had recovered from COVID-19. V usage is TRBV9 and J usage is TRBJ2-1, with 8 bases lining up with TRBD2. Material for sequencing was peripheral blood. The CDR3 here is CASSDSGKPEQFF. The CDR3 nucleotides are TGTGCCAGCAGCGATAGCGGGAAGCCCGAGCAGTTCTTC.